Listed below are T cell receptor beta chains from one sample, sequenced in a study of blood T cells in healthy people across ages. Via MiXCR, TCRdb re-called the 5' RACE reads, giving one row per CDR3 protein. The table records 1.5 million to 2 million distinct CDR3 sequences, just under 50% of them present only once. Sequencing input: blood. These receptors all come from a woman between 40 and 55 years old in good health. CDR3s include the opening cysteine and the closing phenylalanine or tryptophan. Fields, in order: D gene, J gene, clone size, V gene, CDR3 DNA, CDR3 protein. The D gene is left open where the match is weak. Clone sizes are given selectively: once, few, many, or a class where the clone is expanded.

d_call: TRBD2
j_call: TRBJ2-7
clone_size: .
v_call: TRBV20-1
cdr3_nt: TGCAGTGCTAGGGACGGTACCGGGACTAGCGGAACATACGAGCAGTACTTC
cdr3_aa: CSARDGTGTSGTYEQYF

d_call: TRBD1
j_call: TRBJ2-7
clone_size: .
v_call: TRBV10-1
cdr3_nt: TGCGCCAGCAGGGGACAGGGATCCGAGCAGTACTTC
cdr3_aa: CASRGQGSEQYF

d_call: .
j_call: TRBJ2-3
clone_size: few
v_call: TRBV3-1
cdr3_nt: TGTGCCAGCAGCCAAGATCTTGTAGCAAATACGCAGTATTTT
cdr3_aa: CASSQDLVANTQYF

d_call: .
j_call: TRBJ2-3
clone_size: .
v_call: TRBV9
cdr3_nt: TGTGCCAGCAGCGTAAACCGCTCTCCCCGGGTCCGGGATCAAACAGATACGCAGTATTTT
cdr3_aa: CASSVNRSPRVRDQTDTQYF

d_call: TRBD1
j_call: TRBJ2-2
clone_size: once
v_call: TRBV12-3/TRBV12-4
cdr3_nt: TGTGCCAGCAGCCACCCACAGGGGGCGGCCACCGGGGAGCTGTTTTTT
cdr3_aa: CASSHPQGAATGELFF

d_call: .
j_call: TRBJ1-1
clone_size: .
v_call: TRBV4-1
cdr3_nt: TGCGCCAGCAGCCCCCTCGAGGGATACACTGAAGCTTTCTTT
cdr3_aa: CASSPLEGYTEAFF

d_call: .
j_call: TRBJ1-2
clone_size: once
v_call: TRBV29-1
cdr3_nt: TGCAGCGTTGAACGAGGGGCGCGGGGCTACACCTTC
cdr3_aa: CSVERGARGYTF

d_call: TRBD1
j_call: TRBJ1-2
clone_size: .
v_call: TRBV5-4
cdr3_nt: TGTGCCAGCAGCTTGGTGACAGGGGGCGAGGATTACACCTTC
cdr3_aa: CASSLVTGGEDYTF

d_call: .
j_call: TRBJ2-3
clone_size: .
v_call: TRBV29-1
cdr3_nt: TGCAGCGTTGTTCTGGACAAGGGACACTCGGATACGCAGTATTTT
cdr3_aa: CSVVLDKGHSDTQYF

d_call: .
j_call: TRBJ2-3
clone_size: .
v_call: TRBV20-1
cdr3_nt: TGCAGTGCTAGAGTCTTAGGACTAACAGGGATCTCAGATACGCAGTATTTT
cdr3_aa: CSARVLGLTGISDTQYF

d_call: .
j_call: TRBJ1-4
clone_size: .
v_call: TRBV9
cdr3_nt: TGTGCCAGCAGCGCCCCGGGGCAGGGTCCCACTGAAAAACTGTTTTTT
cdr3_aa: CASSAPGQGPTEKLFF

d_call: TRBD2
j_call: TRBJ2-1
clone_size: .
v_call: TRBV6-1
cdr3_nt: TGTGCCAGCAGTGTGTGGACTAGCGGGGGTAATGAGCAGTTCTTC
cdr3_aa: CASSVWTSGGNEQFF

d_call: TRBD1
j_call: TRBJ2-5
clone_size: .
v_call: TRBV27
cdr3_nt: TGTGCCAGCAGTTTATCGTGGGGACAGCAAGAGACCCAGTACTTC
cdr3_aa: CASSLSWGQQETQYF